Below, 8 T cell receptor beta chains from the same sample are listed, as sequenced in a study of blood T cell repertoires in COVID-19. Data came from immunoSEQ multiplex PCR; TCRdb stores just in-frame clones and leaves some out. The sample holds about 400,000 clones, approximately 88% seen once. Sequencing was carried out using PBMCs or T cells enriched from blood (not recorded which). These TCRs come from a woman in her thirties or forties with acute COVID-19.

V gene TRBV5-6 combines with J gene TRBJ2-5, with 9 nucleotides matching TRBD2. The CDR3 has 14 amino acids. After removal of 5 bases from V and 3 bases from J, the junction contained 5 bases not matched to a gene. The germline V gene encodes CDR1 SGHDT and CDR2 YYEEEE. The CDR3 region is CASSTASGEETQYF. The CDR3 coding sequence is TGTGCCAGCAGTACGGCTAGCGGGGAAGAGACCCAGTACTTC.

CDR3 bases: TGTGCCAGCTCACCAAAGGACAGGGCGGACTATGGCTACACCTTC. It codes for CASSPKDRADYGYTF. V and J are TRBV18 and TRBJ1-2; 8 bases match TRBD1. There are 15 residues in the CDR3. Trimming cost V 2 bases and J 3 bases; bases outside gene matches: 5. Germline assignment: CDR1 KGHSH and CDR2 LQKENI.

This chain uses TRBV11-2 with TRBJ1-5, with D possibly being TRBD1 (6 bases). This CDR3 region has 13 residues. The V gene lost 5 bases and the J gene lost 4 bases, with 9 bases spanning the gap. Germline values: CDR1 SGHAT, CDR2 FQNNGV. The CDR3 coding sequence is TGTGCCAGCAGCCGGGACAATAATCAGCCCCAGCATTTT. This translates into CASSRDNNQPQHF. The full variable domain, in which reference TRBV11-2 and TRBJ1-5 provide the parts outside the CDR3, is EAGVAQSPRYKIIEKRQSVAFWCNPISGHATLYWYQQILGQGPKLLIQFQNNGVVDDSQLPKDRFSAERLKGVDSTLKIQPAKLEDSAVYLCASSRDNNQPQHFGDGTRLSIL.

J is TRBJ1-4 and V is TRBV19; D is uncertain. Germline loops: CDR1 LNHDA, CDR2 SQIVND (reference sequence). Trimming took off 5 bases at V and 0 bases at J, with 10 bases between the two ends. The CDR3 spans 15 residues. CDR3 protein: CASSPGRATNEKLFF. As DNA, the CDR3 is TGTGCCAGTAGTCCGGGGAGAGCAACTAATGAAAAACTGTTTTTT. Full variable domain (remainder filled in from reference TRBV19 and TRBJ1-4): DGGITQSPKYLFRKEGQNVTLSCEQNLNHDAMYWYRQDPGQGLRLIYYSQIVNDFQKGDIAEGYSVSREKKESFPLTVTSAQKNPTAFYLCASSPGRATNEKLFFGSGTQLSVL.

The chain carries TRBV12-3 or TRBV12-4 and TRBJ1-1; 7 nucleotides agree with TRBD1. CDR3 length: 13 amino acids. J was trimmed by 3 bases and V by 9 bases; bases with no gene match: 7. CDR3 in DNA: TGTGCCAGTAGAGGGGGCCGGTACACTGAAGCTTTCTTT. Protein sequence: CASRGGRYTEAFF.

The CDR3 coding sequence is TGCGCCAGCAGCACAACCGGGACAAAAAATGAGCAGTTCTTC. This sequence encodes CASSTTGTKNEQFF. This sequence joins TRBV5-1 and TRBJ2-1; TRBD1 might be the D (6 bases). Looked up from germline, CDR1 is SGHRS and CDR2 is YFSETQ. Between the trimmed V and J ends, which lost 4 bases and 7 bases, there was a span of 15 bases. The CDR3 extends over 14 amino acids.

The rearrangement joins TRBV12-5 to TRBJ1-2; no firm D call. Germline loops: CDR1 LGHNT, CDR2 FRNRAP. V gave up 2 bases and J gave up 10 bases, with 11 bases separating them. The CDR3 consists of 12 residues. CDR3 residues: CASGLSQAVYTF. In nucleotides, the CDR3 is TGTGCTAGTGGTTTGTCTCAAGCCGTCTACACCTTC.

This chain connects TRBV5-4 to TRBJ2-3; 7 nucleotides align to TRBD1. The CDR3 consists of 15 residues. CDR1 and CDR2 (germline): SGHNT, YYREEE (reference sequence). The V gene end was trimmed by 2 bases and the J gene end by 0 bases; junction bases not matched to a gene: 3. The DNA for the CDR3 is TGTGCCAGCAGCTTCCCGGGACAGAGCACAGATACGCAGTATTTT. Translated: CASSFPGQSTDTQYF.